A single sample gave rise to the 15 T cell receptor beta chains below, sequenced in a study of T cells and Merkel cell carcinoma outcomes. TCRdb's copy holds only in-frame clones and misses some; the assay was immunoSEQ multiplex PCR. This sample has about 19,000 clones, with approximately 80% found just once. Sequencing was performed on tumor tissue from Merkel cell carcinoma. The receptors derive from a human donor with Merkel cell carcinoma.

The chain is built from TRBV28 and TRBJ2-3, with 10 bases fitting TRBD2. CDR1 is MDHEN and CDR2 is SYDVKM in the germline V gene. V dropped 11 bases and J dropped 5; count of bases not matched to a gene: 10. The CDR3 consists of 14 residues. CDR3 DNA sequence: TGTGCCGGAGGACTAGCGGCCTCTGTAGATACGCAGTATTTT. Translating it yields CAGGLAASVDTQYF.

The CDR3 loop is CASSLGYGGELFF. CDR3 nucleotides: TGCGCCAGCAGCTTGGGGTACGGGGGGGAGCTGTTTTTT. The chain recombines TRBV5-1 with TRBJ2-2; no clear D gene. Trimming removed 0 bases from V and 8 bases from J, with 8 bases in between. Looked up from germline, CDR1 is SGHRS and CDR2 is YFSETQ. CDR3 length equals 13 residues.

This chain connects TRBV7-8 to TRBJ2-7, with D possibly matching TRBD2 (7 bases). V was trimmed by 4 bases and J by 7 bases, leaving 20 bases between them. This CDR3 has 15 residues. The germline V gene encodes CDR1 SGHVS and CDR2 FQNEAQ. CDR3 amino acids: CASSSSLGGAREQYF. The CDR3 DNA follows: TGTGCCAGCAGCTCCAGCTTGGGGGGGGCGAGGGAGCAGTACTTC.

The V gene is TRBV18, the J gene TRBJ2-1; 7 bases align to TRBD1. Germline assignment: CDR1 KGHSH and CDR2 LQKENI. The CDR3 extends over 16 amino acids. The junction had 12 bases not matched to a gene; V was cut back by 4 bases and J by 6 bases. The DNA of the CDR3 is TGTGCCAGCTCACAGACACAGGGGCTGAAGGTCAATGAGCAGTTCTTC. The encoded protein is CASSQTQGLKVNEQFF.

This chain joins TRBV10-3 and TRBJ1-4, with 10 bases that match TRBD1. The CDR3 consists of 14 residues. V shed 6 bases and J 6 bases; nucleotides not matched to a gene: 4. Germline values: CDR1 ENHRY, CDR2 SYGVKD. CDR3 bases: TGTGCCATCAGCCCCGGGACAGGGGATGAAAAACTGTTTTTT. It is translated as CAISPGTGDEKLFF.

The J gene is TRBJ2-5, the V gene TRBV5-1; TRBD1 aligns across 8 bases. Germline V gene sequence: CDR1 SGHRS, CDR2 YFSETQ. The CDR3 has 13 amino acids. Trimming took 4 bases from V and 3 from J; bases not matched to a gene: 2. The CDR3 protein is CASSTQGEETQYF. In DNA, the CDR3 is TGCGCCAGCAGCACACAGGGGGAAGAGACCCAGTACTTC.

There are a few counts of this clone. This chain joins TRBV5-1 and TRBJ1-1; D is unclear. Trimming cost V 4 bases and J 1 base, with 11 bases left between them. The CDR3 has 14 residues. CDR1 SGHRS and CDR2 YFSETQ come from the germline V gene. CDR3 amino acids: CASSKTRENTEAFF. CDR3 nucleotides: TGCGCCAGCAGCAAAACCCGGGAGAACACTGAAGCTTTCTTT.

CDR3: CASSLGRGPEKLFF. The CDR3 bases are TGTGCCAGCAGCTTAGGCAGGGGGCCTGAAAAACTGTTTTTT. This chain uses TRBV7-9 with TRBJ1-4, with 8 bases aligning to TRBD1. CDR3 size: 14 residues. The trim removed 1 base at V and 7 bases at J, leaving 2 bases unmatched. The germline gives CDR1 SEHNR, CDR2 FQNEAQ (reference sequence).

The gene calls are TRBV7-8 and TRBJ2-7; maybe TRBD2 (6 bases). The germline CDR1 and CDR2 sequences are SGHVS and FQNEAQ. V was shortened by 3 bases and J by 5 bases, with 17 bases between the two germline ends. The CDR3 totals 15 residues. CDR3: CASSLRRWREDEQYF. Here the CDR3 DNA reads TGTGCCAGCAGCTTGCGTAGGTGGAGGGAAGACGAGCAGTACTTC.

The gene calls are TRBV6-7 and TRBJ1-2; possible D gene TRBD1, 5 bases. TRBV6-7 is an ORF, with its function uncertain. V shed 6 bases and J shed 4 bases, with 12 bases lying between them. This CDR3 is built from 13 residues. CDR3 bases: TGTGCCAGCAGCCCGGGACGGTTCTATGGCTACACCTTC. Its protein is CASSPGRFYGYTF.

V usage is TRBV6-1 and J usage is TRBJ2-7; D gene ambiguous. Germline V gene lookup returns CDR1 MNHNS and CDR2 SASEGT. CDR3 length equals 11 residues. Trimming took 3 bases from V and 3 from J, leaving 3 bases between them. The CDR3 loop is CASSDNYEQYF. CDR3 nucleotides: TGTGCCAGCAGTGATAACTACGAGCAGTACTTC.

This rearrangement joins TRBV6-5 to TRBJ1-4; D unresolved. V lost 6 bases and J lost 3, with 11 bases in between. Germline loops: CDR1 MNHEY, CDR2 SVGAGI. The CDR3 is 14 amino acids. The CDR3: CASRVGWANEKLFF. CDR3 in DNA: TGTGCCAGCAGAGTCGGGTGGGCTAATGAAAAACTGTTTTTT.

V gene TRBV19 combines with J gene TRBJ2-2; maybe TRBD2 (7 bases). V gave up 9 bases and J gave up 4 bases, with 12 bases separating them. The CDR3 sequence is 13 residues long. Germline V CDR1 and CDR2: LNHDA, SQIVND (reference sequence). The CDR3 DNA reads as TGTGCCAGCAGGGGACTAACCACCGGGGAGCTGTTTTTT. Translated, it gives CASRGLTTGELFF.

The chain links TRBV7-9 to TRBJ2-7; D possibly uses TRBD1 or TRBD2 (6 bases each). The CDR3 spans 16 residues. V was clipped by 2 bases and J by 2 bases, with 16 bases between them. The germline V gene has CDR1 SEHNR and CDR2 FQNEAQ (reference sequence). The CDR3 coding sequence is TGTGCCAGCAGCTTAATTGGTGGGGGGCCCACCTACGAGCAGTACTTC. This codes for CASSLIGGGPTYEQYF.

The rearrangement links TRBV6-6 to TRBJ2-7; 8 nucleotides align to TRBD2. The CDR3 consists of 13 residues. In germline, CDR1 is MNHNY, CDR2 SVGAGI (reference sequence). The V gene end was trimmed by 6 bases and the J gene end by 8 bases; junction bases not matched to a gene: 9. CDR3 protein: CASSWTGGGQQYF. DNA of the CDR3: TGTGCCAGCAGCTGGACGGGGGGGGGCCAGCAGTACTTC.